This T cell receptor (delta chain) appears in the sequencing data of a study of delta chains in infants with herpesvirus infections. Study as a whole: Infants in Uganda were tracked from birth through primary CMV infection. Infants infected with CMV after birth were searched for public fetal Vdelta1/Vgamma8 clonotype.

PBMC RNA was reverse transcribed using gamma-chain- and delta-chain-specific primers. TCRdb fed the RT-PCR reads into CATT to redo clone calling. The sample yields about 570 delta-chain clones, 59% seen once. This CDR3 is built from 17 residues. CDR1 is TVYSNPD, CDR2 GDNSRS, per germline (reference sequence). The table lists this clone with a count of one. A read error is the likely source, as a far larger clone sits one nucleotide away. The TCR comes from a human donor who was a Ugandan infant, either HIV-exposed or HIV-unexposed (not recorded which). Material: peripheral blood, obtained at time point 5 of longitudinal follow-up. The V call is TRDV3, the J call TRDJ1; 13 bases map to TRDD3. CDR3 bases: TGTGCCTTCCCGTTCCTACTGGGGGATACGGGCACCGAGAAACTCATCTTT. The encoded protein is CAFPFLLGDTGTEKLIF.